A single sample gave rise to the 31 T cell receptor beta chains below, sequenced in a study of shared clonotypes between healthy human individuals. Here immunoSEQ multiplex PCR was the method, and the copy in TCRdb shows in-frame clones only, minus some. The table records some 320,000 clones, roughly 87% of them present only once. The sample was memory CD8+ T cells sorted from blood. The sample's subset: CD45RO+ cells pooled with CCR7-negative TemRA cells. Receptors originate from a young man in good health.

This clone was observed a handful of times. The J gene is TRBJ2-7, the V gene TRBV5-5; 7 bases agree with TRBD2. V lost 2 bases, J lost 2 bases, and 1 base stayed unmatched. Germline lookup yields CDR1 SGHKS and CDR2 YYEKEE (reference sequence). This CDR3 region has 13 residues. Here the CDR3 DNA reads TGTGCCAGCAGCTTCGGGGGGACCTACGAGCAGTACTTC. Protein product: CASSFGGTYEQYF.

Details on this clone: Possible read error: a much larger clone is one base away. The CDR3 DNA reads TGTGCCAGCAGTTACGTGGGTGGGGCAGATACGCAGTATTTT. Amino acids: CASSYVGGADTQYF. The J gene is TRBJ2-3, the V gene TRBV6-6; no reliable D call. The CDR3 has 14 amino acids. CDR1 is MNHNY, CDR2 SVGAGI, per germline (reference sequence). V was cut by 2 bases and J by 4 bases, with 10 bases left in between.

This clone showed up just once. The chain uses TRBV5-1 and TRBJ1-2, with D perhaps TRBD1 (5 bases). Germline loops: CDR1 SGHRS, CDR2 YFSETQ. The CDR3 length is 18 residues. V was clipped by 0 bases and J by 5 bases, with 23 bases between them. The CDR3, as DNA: TGCGCCAGCAGCTTGGGAAGCGAGGAAGGGGCCCGTGTATATGGCTACACCTTC. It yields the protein CASSLGSEEGARVYGYTF. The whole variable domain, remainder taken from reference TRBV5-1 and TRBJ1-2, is KAGVTQTPRYLIKTRGQQVTLSCSPISGHRSVSWYQQTPGQGLQFLFEYFSETQRNKGNFPGRFSGRQFSNSRSEMNVSTLELGDSALYLCASSLGSEEGARVYGYTFGSGTRLTVV.

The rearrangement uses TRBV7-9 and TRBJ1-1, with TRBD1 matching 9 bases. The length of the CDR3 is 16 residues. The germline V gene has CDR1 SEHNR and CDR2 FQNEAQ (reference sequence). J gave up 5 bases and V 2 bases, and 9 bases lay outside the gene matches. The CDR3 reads CASSLHPGTGKTEAFF. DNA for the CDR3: TGTGCCAGCAGCTTACACCCGGGGACAGGGAAGACTGAAGCTTTCTTT.

The CDR3 here is CASSLARESGELFF. In DNA, the CDR3 is TGTGCCAGCAGCTTGGCGAGGGAATCCGGGGAGCTGTTTTTT. The chain joins TRBV5-4 to TRBJ2-2; D possibly corresponds to TRBD2 (5 bases). CDR1 and CDR2 from the germline V gene are SGHNT and YYREEE (reference sequence). CDR3 length equals 14 residues. V dropped 0 bases and J dropped 6 bases, with 9 bases sitting between them.

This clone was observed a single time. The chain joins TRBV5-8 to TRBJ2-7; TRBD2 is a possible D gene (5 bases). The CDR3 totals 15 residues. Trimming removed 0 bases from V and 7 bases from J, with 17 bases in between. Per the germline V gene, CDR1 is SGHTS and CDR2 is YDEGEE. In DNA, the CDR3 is TGTGCCAGCAGCTTGGGGCCAGGACTCATGGGGGAGCAGTACTTC. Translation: CASSLGPGLMGEQYF.

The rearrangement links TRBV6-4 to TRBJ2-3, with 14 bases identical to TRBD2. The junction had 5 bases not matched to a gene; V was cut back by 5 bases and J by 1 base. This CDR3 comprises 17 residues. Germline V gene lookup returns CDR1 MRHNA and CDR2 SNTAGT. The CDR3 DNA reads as TGTGCCAGCAGTCCGACTAGCGGGGGGGAAGGCACAGATACGCAGTATTTT. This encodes CASSPTSGGEGTDTQYF.

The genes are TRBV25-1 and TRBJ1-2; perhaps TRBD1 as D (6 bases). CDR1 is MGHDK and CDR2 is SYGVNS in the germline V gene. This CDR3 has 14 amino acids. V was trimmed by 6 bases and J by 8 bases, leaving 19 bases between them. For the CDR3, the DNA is TGTGCCAGCAGCCAAGAGTGGGGGGCACACGGCTACACCTTC. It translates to CASSQEWGAHGYTF.

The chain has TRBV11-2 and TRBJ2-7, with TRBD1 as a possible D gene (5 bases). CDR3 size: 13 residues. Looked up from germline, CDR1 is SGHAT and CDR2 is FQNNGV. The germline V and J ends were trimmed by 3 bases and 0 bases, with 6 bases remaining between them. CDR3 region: CASSLTVSYEQYF. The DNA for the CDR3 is TGTGCCAGCAGCTTGACAGTCTCCTACGAGCAGTACTTC. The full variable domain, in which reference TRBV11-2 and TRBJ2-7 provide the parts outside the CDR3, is EAGVAQSPRYKIIEKRQSVAFWCNPISGHATLYWYQQILGQGPKLLIQFQNNGVVDDSQLPKDRFSAERLKGVDSTLKIQPAKLEDSAVYLCASSLTVSYEQYFGPGTRLTVT.

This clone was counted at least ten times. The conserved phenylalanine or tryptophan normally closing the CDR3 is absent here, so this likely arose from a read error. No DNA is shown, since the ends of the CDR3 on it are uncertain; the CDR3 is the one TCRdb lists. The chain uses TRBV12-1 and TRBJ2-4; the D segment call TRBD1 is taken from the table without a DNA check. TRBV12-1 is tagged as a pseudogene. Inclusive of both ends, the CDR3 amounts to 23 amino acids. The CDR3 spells CASSLQGFITREPKTFSTSARAP.

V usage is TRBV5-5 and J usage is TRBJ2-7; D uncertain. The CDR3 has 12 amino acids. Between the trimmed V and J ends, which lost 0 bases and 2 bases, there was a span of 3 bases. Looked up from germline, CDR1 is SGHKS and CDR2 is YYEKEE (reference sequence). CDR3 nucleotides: TGTGCCAGCAGCTTGGATGCCTACGAGCAGTACTTC. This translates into CASSLDAYEQYF.

The CDR3 coding sequence is TGTGCCAGCAGCGCGCCGGGACGAGCTTCCTACGAGCAGTACTTC. Its translation: CASSAPGRASYEQYF. The chain couples TRBV7-2 to TRBJ2-7; possibly TRBD1 or TRBD2 for D (5 bases each). Trimming cost V 5 bases and J 1 base, with 15 bases left between them. The germline V gene encodes CDR1 SGHTA and CDR2 FQGNSA. The CDR3 loop spans 15 amino acids.

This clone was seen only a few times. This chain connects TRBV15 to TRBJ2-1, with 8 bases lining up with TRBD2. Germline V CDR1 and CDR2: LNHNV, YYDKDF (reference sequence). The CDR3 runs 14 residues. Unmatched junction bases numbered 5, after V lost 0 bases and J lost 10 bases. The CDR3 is CATSRENIAGEQFF. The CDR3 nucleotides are TGTGCCACCAGCAGAGAAAATATAGCGGGGGAGCAGTTCTTC.

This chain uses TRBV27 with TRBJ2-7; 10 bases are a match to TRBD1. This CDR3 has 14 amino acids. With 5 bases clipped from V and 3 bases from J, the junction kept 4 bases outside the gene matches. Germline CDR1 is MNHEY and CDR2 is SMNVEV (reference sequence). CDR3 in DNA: TGTGCCAGCAGTAACCGGGACAGGGGCTACGAGCAGTACTTC. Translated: CASSNRDRGYEQYF.

The CDR3: CASSLDGPYAGQYF. The CDR3 DNA is TGTGCCAGCAGTTTAGACGGACCCTACGCGGGGCAGTACTTC. The J gene is TRBJ2-7, the V gene TRBV27, with a possible D match to TRBD2 (5 bases). Germline CDR1 and CDR2: MNHEY and SMNVEV (reference sequence). The V and J ends lost 2 bases and 9 bases respectively, with 17 bases between them. This CDR3 is 14 amino acids long.

CDR3 DNA sequence: TGTGCCAGCAGTTACGGGGACACTGAAGCTTTCTTT. It is translated as CASSYGDTEAFF. This chain links TRBV6-6 with TRBJ1-1; D gene unclear. CDR1 is MNHNY and CDR2 is SVGAGI in the germline V gene (reference sequence). The V end lost 2 bases, the J end lost 3 bases, and 4 bases lay between the germline ends. This CDR3 spans 12 amino acids.

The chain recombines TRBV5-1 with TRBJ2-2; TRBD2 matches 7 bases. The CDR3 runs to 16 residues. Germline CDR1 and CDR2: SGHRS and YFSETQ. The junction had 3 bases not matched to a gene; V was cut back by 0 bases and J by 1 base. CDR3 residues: CASSLGASGNTGELFF. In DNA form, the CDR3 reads TGCGCCAGCAGCTTGGGGGCTAGCGGGAACACCGGGGAGCTGTTTTTT.

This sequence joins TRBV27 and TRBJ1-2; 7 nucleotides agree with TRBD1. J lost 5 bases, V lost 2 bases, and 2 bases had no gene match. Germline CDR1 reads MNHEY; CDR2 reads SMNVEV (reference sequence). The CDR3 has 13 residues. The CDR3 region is CASSLSRGYGYTF. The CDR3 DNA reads TGTGCCAGCAGTTTAAGCAGGGGGTATGGCTACACCTTC.

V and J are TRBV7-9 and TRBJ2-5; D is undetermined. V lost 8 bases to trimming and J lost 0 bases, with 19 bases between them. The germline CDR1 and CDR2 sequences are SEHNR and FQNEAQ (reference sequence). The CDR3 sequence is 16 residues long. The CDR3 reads CASLLHGVNDQETQYF. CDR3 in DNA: TGTGCCAGCTTGCTACATGGGGTGAACGACCAAGAGACCCAGTACTTC. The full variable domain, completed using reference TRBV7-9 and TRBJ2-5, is DTGVSQNPRHKITKRGQNVTFRCDPISEHNRLYWYRQTLGQGPEFLTYFQNEAQLEKSRLLSDRFSAERPKGSFSTLEIQRTEQGDSAMYLCASLLHGVNDQETQYFGPGTRLLVL.

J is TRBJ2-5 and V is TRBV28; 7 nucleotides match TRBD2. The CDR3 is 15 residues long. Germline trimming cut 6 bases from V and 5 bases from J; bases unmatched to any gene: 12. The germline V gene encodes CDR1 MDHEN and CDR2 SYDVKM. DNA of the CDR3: TGTGCCAGCAGCCCTCCGTGGGAGGGGAGGGAGACCCAGTACTTC. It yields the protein CASSPPWEGRETQYF.

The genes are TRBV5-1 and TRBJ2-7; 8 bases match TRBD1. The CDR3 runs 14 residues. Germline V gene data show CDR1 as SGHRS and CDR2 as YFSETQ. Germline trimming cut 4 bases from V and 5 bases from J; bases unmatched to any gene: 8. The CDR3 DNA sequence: TGCGCCAGCAGCAACCGCGGACAGGGCGACGAGCAGTACTTC. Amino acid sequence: CASSNRGQGDEQYF.

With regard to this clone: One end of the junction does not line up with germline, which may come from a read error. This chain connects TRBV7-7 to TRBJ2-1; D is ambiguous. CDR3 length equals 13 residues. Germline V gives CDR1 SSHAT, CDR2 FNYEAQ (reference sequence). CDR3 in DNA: TGTGCTAGCAGCTTAAATTATCAGTATGAGCAGTTCTTC. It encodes CASSLNYQYEQFF.

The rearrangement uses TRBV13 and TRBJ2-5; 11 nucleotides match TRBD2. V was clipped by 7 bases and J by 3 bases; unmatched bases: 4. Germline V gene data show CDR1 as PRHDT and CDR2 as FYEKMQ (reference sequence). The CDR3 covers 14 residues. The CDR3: CASTETSGEETQYF. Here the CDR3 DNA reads TGTGCCAGCACCGAGACTAGCGGGGAAGAGACCCAGTACTTC.

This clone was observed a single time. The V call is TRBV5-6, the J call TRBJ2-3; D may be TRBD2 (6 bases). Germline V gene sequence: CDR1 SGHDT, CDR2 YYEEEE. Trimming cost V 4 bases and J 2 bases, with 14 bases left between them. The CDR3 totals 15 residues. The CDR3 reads CASSLEGFFTDTQYF. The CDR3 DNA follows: TGTGCCAGCAGCCTGGAGGGGTTCTTCACAGATACGCAGTATTTT.

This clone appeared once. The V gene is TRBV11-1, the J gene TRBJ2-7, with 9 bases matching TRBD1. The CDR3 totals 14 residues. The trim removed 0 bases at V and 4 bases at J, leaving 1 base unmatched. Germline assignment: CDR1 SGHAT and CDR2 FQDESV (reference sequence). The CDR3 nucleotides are TGTGCCAGCAGCTTAGCGGGGACAGGGTACGAGCAGTACTTC. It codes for CASSLAGTGYEQYF.

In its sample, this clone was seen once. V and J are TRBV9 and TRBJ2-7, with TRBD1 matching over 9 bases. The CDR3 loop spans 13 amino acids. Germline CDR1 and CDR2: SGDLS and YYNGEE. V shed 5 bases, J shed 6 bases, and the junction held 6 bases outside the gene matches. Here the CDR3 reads CASSDGTGREQYF. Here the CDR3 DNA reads TGTGCCAGCAGTGATGGGACAGGGCGCGAGCAGTACTTC.

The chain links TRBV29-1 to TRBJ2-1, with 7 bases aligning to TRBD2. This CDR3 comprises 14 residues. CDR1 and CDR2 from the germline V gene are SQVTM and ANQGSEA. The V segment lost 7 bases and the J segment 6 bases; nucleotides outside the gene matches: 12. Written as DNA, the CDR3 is TGCAGCGCCCCTGGGGGGGTAGTCGTCAATGAGCAGTTCTTC. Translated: CSAPGGVVVNEQFF.

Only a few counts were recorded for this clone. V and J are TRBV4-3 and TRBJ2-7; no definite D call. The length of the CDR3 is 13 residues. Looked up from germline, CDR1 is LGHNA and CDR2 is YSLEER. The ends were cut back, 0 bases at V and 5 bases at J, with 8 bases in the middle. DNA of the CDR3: TGCGCCAGCAGCCAAGATCTCCACGACGAGCAGTACTTC. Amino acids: CASSQDLHDEQYF.

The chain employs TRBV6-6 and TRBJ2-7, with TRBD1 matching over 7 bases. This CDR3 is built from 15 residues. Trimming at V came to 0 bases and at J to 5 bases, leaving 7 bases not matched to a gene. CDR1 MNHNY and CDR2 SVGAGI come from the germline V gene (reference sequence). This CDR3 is CASSYSRQGNHEQYF. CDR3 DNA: TGTGCCAGCAGTTACTCGCGACAGGGTAACCACGAGCAGTACTTC.

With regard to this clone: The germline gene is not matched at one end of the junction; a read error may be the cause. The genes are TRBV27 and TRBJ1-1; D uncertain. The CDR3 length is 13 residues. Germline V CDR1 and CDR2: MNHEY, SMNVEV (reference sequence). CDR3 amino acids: CASSLSAGSEAFF. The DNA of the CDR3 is TGTGCCAGCAGTTTATCGGCAGGCTCTGAGGCTTTCTTT.

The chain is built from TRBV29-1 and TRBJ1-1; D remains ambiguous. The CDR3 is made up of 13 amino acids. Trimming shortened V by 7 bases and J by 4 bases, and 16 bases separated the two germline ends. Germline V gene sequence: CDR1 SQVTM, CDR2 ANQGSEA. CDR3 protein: CSGEPAAGTEAFF. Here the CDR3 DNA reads TGCAGCGGCGAGCCGGCGGCGGGCACTGAAGCTTTCTTT.